This TCR beta chain derives from a study of T cells in Graves' hyperthyroidism and ophthalmopathy. There are many counts of this clonotype. RNA transcripts were the template for amplifying TCR beta CDR3 regions. An initial round of RT-PCR targeting the TCR CDR3 relied on the HTBI primer set. TCRdb passed the multiplex PCR reads through MiXCR, listing each CDR3 protein once. Among about 380,000 distinct CDR3 sequences listed, 13% were seen once. The germline V and J ends were trimmed by 8 bases and 5 bases, with 19 bases remaining between them. CDR3 length: 15 amino acids. Germline V gene sequence: CDR1 SGHAT, CDR2 FQNNGV.

Sample: blood. The rearrangement uses TRBV11-2 and TRBJ1-5; D remains unclear. This TCR derives from a man aged 25-40 years with Graves' hyperthyroidism that later progressed to Graves' ophthalmopathy. CDR3 bases: TGTGCCAGCTCGTCCCCGGAAGAACCAGATCAGCCCCAGCATTTT. Its protein product is CASSSPEEPDQPQHF. The variable domain in full, completed from reference TRBV11-2 and TRBJ1-5, reads EAGVAQSPRYKIIEKRQSVAFWCNPISGHATLYWYQQILGQGPKLLIQFQNNGVVDDSQLPKDRFSAERLKGVDSTLKIQPAKLEDSAVYLCASSSPEEPDQPQHFGDGTRLSIL.